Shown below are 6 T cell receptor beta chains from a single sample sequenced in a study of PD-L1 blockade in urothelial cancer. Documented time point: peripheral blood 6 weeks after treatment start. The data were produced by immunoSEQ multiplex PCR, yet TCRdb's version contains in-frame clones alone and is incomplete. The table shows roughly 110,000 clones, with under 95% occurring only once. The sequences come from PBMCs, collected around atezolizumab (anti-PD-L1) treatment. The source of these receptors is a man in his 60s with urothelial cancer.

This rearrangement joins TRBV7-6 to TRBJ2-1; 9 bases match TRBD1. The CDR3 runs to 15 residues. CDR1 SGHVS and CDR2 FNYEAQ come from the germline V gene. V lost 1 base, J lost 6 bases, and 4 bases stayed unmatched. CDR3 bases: TGTGCCAGCAGCTTAGAGGACAGGGGAAGCAATGAGCAGTTCTTC. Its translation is CASSLEDRGSNEQFF.

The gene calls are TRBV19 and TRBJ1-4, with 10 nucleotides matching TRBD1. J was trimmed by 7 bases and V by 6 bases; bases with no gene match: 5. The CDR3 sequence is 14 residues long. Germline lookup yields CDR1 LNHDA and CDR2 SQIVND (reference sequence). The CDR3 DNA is TGTGCCAGTAGGGACCGGGACAGGGGTGAAAAACTGTTTTTT. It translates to CASRDRDRGEKLFF.

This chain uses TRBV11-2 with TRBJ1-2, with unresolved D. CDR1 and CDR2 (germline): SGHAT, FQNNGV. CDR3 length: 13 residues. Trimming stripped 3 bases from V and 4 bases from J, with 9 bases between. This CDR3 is CASSLNEGYGYTF. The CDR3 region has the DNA TGTGCCAGCAGCTTGAACGAGGGCTATGGCTACACCTTC.

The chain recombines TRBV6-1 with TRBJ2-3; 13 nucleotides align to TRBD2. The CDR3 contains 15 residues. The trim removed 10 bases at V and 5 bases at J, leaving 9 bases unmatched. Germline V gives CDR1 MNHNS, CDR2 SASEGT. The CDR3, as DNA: TGTGCCACCATGAGACTAGCGGGAGGCTTAGATACGCAGTATTTT. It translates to CATMRLAGGLDTQYF.

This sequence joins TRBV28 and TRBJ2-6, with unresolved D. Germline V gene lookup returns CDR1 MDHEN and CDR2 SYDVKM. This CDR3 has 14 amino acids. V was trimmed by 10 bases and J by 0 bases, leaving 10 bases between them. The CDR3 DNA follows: TGTGCCACCCTAAGAGGCTCTGGGGCCAACGTCCTGACTTTC. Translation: CATLRGSGANVLTF.

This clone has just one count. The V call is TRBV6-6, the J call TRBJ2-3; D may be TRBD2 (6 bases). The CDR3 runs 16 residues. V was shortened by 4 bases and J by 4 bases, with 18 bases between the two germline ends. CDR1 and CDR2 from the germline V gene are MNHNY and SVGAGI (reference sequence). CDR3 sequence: CASSWPTGGGPDTQYF. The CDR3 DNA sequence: TGTGCCAGCAGTTGGCCCACTGGGGGAGGCCCAGATACGCAGTATTTT.